The clone carrying this TCR beta chain was counted only a few times. The data originate from a study of long-term antiretroviral therapy in people with HIV. The libraries were made with immunoSEQ v3.0 at survey level. Sequencing used immunoSEQ multiplex PCR; TCRdb keeps in-frame clones, though not all of them. The sample shows about 35,000 clones, approximately 85% of them seen only once. CDR3 length: 14 residues. The germline V gene has CDR1 WNHNN and CDR2 SYGVQD (reference sequence). Trimming stripped 6 bases from V and 5 bases from J, with 17 bases between. This sequence was found in a man younger than 30 with HIV. This chain connects TRBV10-1 to TRBJ2-7; D is possibly TRBD1 or TRBD2 (7 bases each). The sequenced sample was unsorted PBMCs, obtained 0.3 years after starting antiretroviral therapy. This CDR3 reads CASSRAGGADEQYF. Written as DNA, the CDR3 is TGCGCCAGCAGCCGAGCAGGGGGGGCCGACGAGCAGTACTTC.